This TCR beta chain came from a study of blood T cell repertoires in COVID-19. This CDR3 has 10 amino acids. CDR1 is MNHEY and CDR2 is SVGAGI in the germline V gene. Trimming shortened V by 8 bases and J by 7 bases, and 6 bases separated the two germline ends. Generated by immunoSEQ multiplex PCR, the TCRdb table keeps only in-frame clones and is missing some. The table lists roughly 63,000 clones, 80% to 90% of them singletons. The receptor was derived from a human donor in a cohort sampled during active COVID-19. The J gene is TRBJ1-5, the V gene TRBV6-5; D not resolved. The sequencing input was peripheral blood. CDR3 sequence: CASGRQPQHF. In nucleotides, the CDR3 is TGTGCCAGCGGGCGCCAGCCCCAGCATTTT.